The 6 T cell receptor beta chains presented below share a single source sample, sequenced in a study of T cells after yellow fever vaccination. TCRdb redid the calling of the 5' RACE reads with MiXCR, one entry per CDR3 protein. The table records some 350,000 distinct CDR3 sequences, over 4% of them present only once. The sample here was PBMCs, taken 5 days after the yellow fever booster vaccination. The receptor set was obtained from a young man who received the YFV17D yellow fever vaccine.

This clonotype came up many times. J is TRBJ2-5 and V is TRBV5-1; 13 bases map to TRBD2. In germline, CDR1 is SGHRS, CDR2 YFSETQ. The V gene end was trimmed by 5 bases and the J gene end by 5 bases; junction bases not matched to a gene: 3. The length of the CDR3 is 14 residues. In DNA form, the CDR3 reads TGCGCCAGCAGTACTAGCGGGGGGGTTGAGACCCAGTACTTC. As protein: CASSTSGGVETQYF.

The chain has TRBV14 and TRBJ2-4; tentative D call: TRBD1 (6 bases). V shed 1 base and J shed 5 bases, with 12 bases lying between them. This CDR3 is 15 amino acids long. CDR1 is SGHDN and CDR2 is FVKESK in the germline V gene. CDR3 protein: CASSQAYRAENIQYF. The DNA for the CDR3 is TGTGCCAGCAGCCAAGCGTACAGGGCCGAAAACATTCAGTACTTC. Variable domain in full (rest from reference TRBV14 and TRBJ2-4): EAGVTQFPSHSVIEKGQTVTLRCDPISGHDNLYWYRRVMGKEIKFLLHFVKESKQDESGMPNNRFLAERTGGTYSTLKVQPAELEDSGVYFCASSQAYRAENIQYFGAGTRLSVL.

The chain couples TRBV18 to TRBJ2-7; a possible D gene is TRBD2 (7 bases). Trimming stripped 1 base from V and 4 bases from J, with 20 bases between. This CDR3 spans 17 amino acids. From germline, CDR1 is KGHSH and CDR2 LQKENI. This chain's CDR3 is CASSPLAAGQGSYEQYV. In nucleotides, the CDR3 is TGTGCCAGCTCACCACTCGCAGCGGGACAAGGTTCTTACGAGCAGTACGTC.

This clonotype was counted between two and nine times. This chain uses TRBV20-1 with TRBJ2-7; tentative D call: TRBD2 (6 bases). The V gene lost 0 bases and the J gene lost 2 bases, with 14 bases spanning the gap. The CDR3 is made up of 15 amino acids. Germline values: CDR1 DFQATT, CDR2 SNEGSKA (reference sequence). The CDR3 here is CSARDVLAGAYEQYF. The CDR3 region has the DNA TGCAGTGCTAGAGATGTACTAGCTGGAGCCTACGAGCAGTACTTC.

The chain combines TRBV18 with TRBJ1-1; the D is unclear. The CDR3 spans 15 residues. Looked up from germline, CDR1 is KGHSH and CDR2 is LQKENI. The ends were cut back, 4 bases at V and 1 base at J, with 13 bases in the middle. The CDR3 bases are TGTGCCAGCTCACACGGCCCCAATTCGAACACTGAAGCTTTCTTT. Protein sequence: CASSHGPNSNTEAFF.

This clonotype showed up just a few times. The J gene is TRBJ2-3, the V gene TRBV7-9; 7 positions match TRBD2. The germline CDR1 and CDR2 sequences are SEHNR and FQNEAQ (reference sequence). V lost 4 bases and J lost 2; bases outside the gene matches: 12. This CDR3 comprises 17 residues. CDR3 bases: TGTGCCAGCAGCTACCCCCGTGGGGGGGGGACCACAGATACGCAGTATTTT. It specifies CASSYPRGGGTTDTQYF.